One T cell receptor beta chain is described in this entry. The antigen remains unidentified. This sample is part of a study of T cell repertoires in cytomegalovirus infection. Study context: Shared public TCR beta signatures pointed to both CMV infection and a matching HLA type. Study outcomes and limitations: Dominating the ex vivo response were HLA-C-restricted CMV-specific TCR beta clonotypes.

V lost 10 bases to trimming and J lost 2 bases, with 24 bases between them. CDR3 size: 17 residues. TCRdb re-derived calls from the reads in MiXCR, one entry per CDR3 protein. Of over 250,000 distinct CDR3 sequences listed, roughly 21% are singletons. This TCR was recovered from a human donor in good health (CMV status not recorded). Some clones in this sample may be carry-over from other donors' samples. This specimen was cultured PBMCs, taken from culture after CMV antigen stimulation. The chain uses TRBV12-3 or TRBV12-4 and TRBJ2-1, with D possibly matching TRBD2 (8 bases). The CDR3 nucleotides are TGTGCCATCCTTGGACAGGCCAGCGGGAGCACCTACAATGAGCAGTTCTTC. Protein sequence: CAILGQASGSTYNEQFF.